This entry features one T cell receptor beta chain sequence. Antigen unknown. The CDR3 runs to 15 residues. The V end was cut by 7 bases, the J end by 5 bases, with 20 bases between. The germline CDR1 and CDR2 sequences are LGHDT and YNNKEL (reference sequence). The table came from immunoSEQ multiplex PCR; TCRdb's copy has only in-frame clones and leaves some out. The sample records approximately 130,000 clones, about 93% being singletons. This entry comes from a study of T cell responses to AZD1222 COVID-19 vaccine. General study points: Just a handful of AZD1222 recipients were seropositive at baseline. Repertoires were obtained solely post-peak T cell response. In the spike-specific TCR repertoire, nearly half reportedly target unmutated variant regions.

The source material was peripheral blood, sampled on day 0 of AZD1222 vaccination. The TCR originated in an adult in good health. The chain links TRBV3-1 (or the pseudogene TRBV3-2) to TRBJ2-5; TRBD1 is a possible D gene (5 bases). The CDR3 coding sequence is TGTGCCAGCATATCCTCGTCAGGGTCAGGGGAGACCCAGTACTTC. Its protein is CASISSSGSGETQYF.